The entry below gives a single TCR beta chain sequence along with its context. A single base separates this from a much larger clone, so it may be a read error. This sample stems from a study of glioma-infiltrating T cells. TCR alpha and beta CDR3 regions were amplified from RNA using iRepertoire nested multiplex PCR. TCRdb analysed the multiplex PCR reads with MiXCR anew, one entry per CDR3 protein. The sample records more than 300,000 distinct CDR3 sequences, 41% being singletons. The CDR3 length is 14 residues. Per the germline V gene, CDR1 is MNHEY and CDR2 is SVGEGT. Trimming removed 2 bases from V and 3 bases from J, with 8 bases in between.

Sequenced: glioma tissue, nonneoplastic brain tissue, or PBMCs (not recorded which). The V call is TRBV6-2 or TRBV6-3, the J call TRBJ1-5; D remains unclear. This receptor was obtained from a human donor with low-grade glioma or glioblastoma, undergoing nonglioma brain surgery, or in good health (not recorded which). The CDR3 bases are TGTGCCAGCAGTTACAAAGGGTACAATCAGCCCCAGCATTTT. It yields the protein CASSYKGYNQPQHF.